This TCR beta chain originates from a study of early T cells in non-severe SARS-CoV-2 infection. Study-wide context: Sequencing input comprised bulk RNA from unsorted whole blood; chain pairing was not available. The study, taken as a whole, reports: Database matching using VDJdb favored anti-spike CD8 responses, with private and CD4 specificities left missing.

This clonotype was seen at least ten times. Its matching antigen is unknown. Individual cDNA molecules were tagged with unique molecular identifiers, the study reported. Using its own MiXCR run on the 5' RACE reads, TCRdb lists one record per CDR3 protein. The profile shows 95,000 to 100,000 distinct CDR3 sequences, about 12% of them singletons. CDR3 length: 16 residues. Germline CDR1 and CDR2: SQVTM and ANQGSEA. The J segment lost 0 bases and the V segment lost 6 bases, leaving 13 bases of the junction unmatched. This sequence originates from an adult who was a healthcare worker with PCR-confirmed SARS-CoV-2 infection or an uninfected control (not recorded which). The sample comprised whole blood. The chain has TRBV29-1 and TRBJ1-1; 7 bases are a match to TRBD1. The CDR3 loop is CSVNLGTVNMNTEAFF. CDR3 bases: TGCAGCGTAAACCTAGGGACAGTCAACATGAACACTGAAGCTTTCTTT.